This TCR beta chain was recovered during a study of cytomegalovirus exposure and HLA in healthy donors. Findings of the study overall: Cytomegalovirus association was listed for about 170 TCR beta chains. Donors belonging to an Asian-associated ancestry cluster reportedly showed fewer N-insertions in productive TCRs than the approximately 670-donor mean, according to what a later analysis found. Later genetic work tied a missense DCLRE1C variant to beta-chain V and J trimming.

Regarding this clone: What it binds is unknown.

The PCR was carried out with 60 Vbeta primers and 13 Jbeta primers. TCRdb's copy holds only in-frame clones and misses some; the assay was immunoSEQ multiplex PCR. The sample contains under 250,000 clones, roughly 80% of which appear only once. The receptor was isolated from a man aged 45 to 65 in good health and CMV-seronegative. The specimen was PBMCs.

The DNA for the CDR3 is TGTGCCAGCAGCCCGGCCGGAGGAAATCAGCCCCAGCATTTT. Amino acid sequence: CASSPAGGNQPQHF. The chain links TRBV7-9 to TRBJ1-5; D uncertain. The V gene lost 5 bases and the J gene lost 4 bases, with 12 bases spanning the gap. The CDR3 sequence is 14 residues long. Germline CDR1 is SEHNR and CDR2 is FQNEAQ (reference sequence).